This T cell receptor (beta chain) appears in the sequencing data of a study of T cells in Graves' hyperthyroidism and ophthalmopathy (dated by TCRdb to about 2019). With regard to the full study: Peripheral blood samples were taken at initial diagnosis, before any treatment was given. After sampling, hyperthyroidism patients received methimazole starting at 30 mg daily, and ophthalmopathy patients received high-dose intravenous methylprednisolone. According to the paper, TCR Vbeta CDR3 sequencing was carried out on over 130 peripheral blood samples, which came from approximately 41 ophthalmopathy, 75 to 80 hyperthyroidism and about 17 progressor patients. In addition, the study compared T-cell repertoires in thyroid tissue and in blood from a handful of Graves' hyperthyroidism patients. A discovery cohort of roughly 96 patients, roughly 45 with Graves' ophthalmopathy and 55 to 60 with stable Graves' hyperthyroidism, was used to find distinguishing TCR V-J signatures. The 80 to 100 discovery patients were randomly divided into training and test sets at a 7:3 ratio. Prospective prediction of ophthalmopathy was tested in an independent validation cohort of some 19 hyperthyroidism patients and 17 patients who later progressed to ophthalmopathy. Results and caveats for the whole study, not just this receptor: A model built on a 13 V-J signature distinguished ophthalmopathy from stable hyperthyroidism, reaching 85% to 90% sensitivity and about 81% specificity in cross-validation and 80%/75% in testing. Most expanded thyroid clonotypes (frequency above 0.001) were also found in blood, which suggests that blood repertoires may mirror thyroid immune responses. No statistical method was used to set the sample size in advance, and investigators knew the group allocation. During validation, the model predicted progression to ophthalmopathy a median of approximately 7 months ahead of onset, with approximately 71% sensitivity and more than 72% specificity.

The TCR beta CDR3 regions were amplified from RNA transcripts. A first-round RT-PCR of the TCR CDR3 used the HTBI primer set with the Qiagen OneStep RT-PCR kit. A second multiplex PCR round built the libraries, followed by size selection and purification. Sequencing of the libraries was done on an Illumina HiSeq2000 using paired-end 100 bp reads. The published analysis was carried out like this. Raw data were processed with SOAPnuke, discarding reads with adapters, uncalled bases, mean Phred below 15, or no exact constant-primer or identifier match. COPE v1.2.5 was used to merge high-quality paired reads, and clonotypes were defined as unique nucleotide sequences. MiTCR v1.1 was used to align the clonotypes against IMGT TRBV, TRBD and TRBJ reference segments. Analysis was restricted to V-J combinations with a frequency above 0.0001, which covered about 99% of repertoires. The TCS score was defined as F50 (clonal expansion) divided by E x V (chaos), with BLOSUM62-based TCRdist calculated between CDR3 peptides within each V-J. Welch's t-statistics and random forest reduced roughly 500 V-J features to 10 to 15, which were used in a naive Bayes classifier (R e1071). TCRdb trimmed public reads at Q25 via fastp, called clones via MiXCR and kept in-frame beta chains. Under each unique CDR3 protein, matching rows form one entry showing the most common genes and DNA. TCRdb assigned the V and J calls; the authors' analysis was not used. The table for this sample lists over 450,000 distinct CDR3 sequences; about a sixth of them were counted only once. The ten largest clonotypes hold approximately 18% of the sample.

Ophthalmopathy patients had moderately to severely active disease, Clinical Activity Score of at least 3, NOSPECS grade of at least 4, and duration under 3 months. Any patient with an uncontrolled infection, another autoimmune disease, pregnancy or lactation was excluded. Diagnoses relied on clinical symptoms, serum thyroxine and TRAb, thyroid ultrasound and orbital computed tomography. PBMCs were separated from 8 to 10 ml of fresh peripheral blood using Ficoll-Paque density gradient centrifugation. Total RNA was extracted with Trizol reagent, and quality was checked on an Agilent 2100 Bioanalyzer. This clonotype has a count of ten or more. Its antigen is still unknown. No per-base quality is available; no much larger clone lies one base away. Sequencing was performed on blood. This TCR was sampled from a woman aged 18-29 years with Graves' ophthalmopathy.

The DNA reads TGTGCCAGCAGCTCCCCTATAGCGGGAGGGCCCAACGAGCAGTACTTC. It specifies CASSSPIAGGPNEQYF. The V and J segments used are TRBV7-2 and TRBJ2-7; a stretch of 11 junction bases matches TRBD2. V ends up 4 bases short and J 5 bases short, with an unmatched junction base count of 10. CDR1 SGHTA and CDR2 FQGNSA were looked up in the germline V gene. The CDR3 spans 16 residues, from the cysteine through the phenylalanine. The only DNA kept is the CDR3, 48 bases in frame from the first base.